These 26 T cell receptor beta chains share one sample of origin, sequenced in a study of shared clonotypes between healthy human individuals. Profiling relied on immunoSEQ multiplex PCR, and the TCRdb table lists in-frame clones only, not all of them. This table has about 730,000 clones, approximately 77% appearing once. Material for sequencing was memory CD4+ T cells sorted from blood. Specified subset: CD45RA-negative fraction. The source is a woman in her twenties or thirties in good health.

The table lists this clone with a few counts. This chain connects TRBV30 to TRBJ1-3; a weak D match, TRBD1 (6 bases). V was clipped by 4 bases and J by 0 bases, with 7 bases between them. Germline V gene sequence: CDR1 GTSNPN, CDR2 SVGIG (reference sequence). This CDR3 contains 13 residues. The CDR3 DNA is TGTGCCTGGACAGGGGTCTCTGGAAACACCATATATTTT. As protein: CAWTGVSGNTIYF.

The chain recombines TRBV5-6 with TRBJ2-7; maybe TRBD2 (5 bases). V was clipped by 2 bases and J by 4 bases, with 7 bases between them. Germline V gene lookup returns CDR1 SGHDT and CDR2 YYEEEE. The CDR3 loop spans 12 amino acids. The DNA of the CDR3 is TGTGCCAGCAGCTTTGAGGGATACGAGCAGTACTTC. This sequence encodes CASSFEGYEQYF.

As DNA, the CDR3 is TGCGCCAGCAGCCAAGGGACGGTGAACACCGGGGAGCTGTTTTTT. Protein sequence: CASSQGTVNTGELFF. V usage is TRBV4-1 and J usage is TRBJ2-2; no definite D call. Germline CDR1 reads MGHRA; CDR2 reads YSYEKL. Trimming shortened V by 1 base and J by 1 base, and 7 bases separated the two germline ends. The CDR3 is made up of 15 amino acids.

Points on this clone: Other DNA sequences in this specimen translate into the identical CDR3. This rearrangement joins TRBV5-1 to TRBJ1-3; a weak D match, TRBD1 (5 bases). V gave up 4 bases and J gave up 4 bases, with 12 bases separating them. Germline values: CDR1 SGHRS, CDR2 YFSETQ. The CDR3 spans 14 residues. The CDR3 here is CASSPTVSGNTIYF. The CDR3 coding sequence is TGCGCCAGCAGCCCGACAGTGTCCGGAAACACCATATATTTT.

This clone was seen just once. This chain connects TRBV10-2 to TRBJ2-1; 12 nucleotides line up with TRBD2. After removal of 6 bases from V and 7 bases from J, the junction contained 4 bases not matched to a gene. From germline, CDR1 is WSHSY and CDR2 SAAADI. The CDR3 is 14 residues long. The DNA of the CDR3 is TGCGCCAGCAGGCTAGCGGGAGGGCAAAATGAGCAGTTCTTC. Its translation is CASRLAGGQNEQFF.

The chain employs TRBV19 and TRBJ2-1; 10 positions match TRBD2. The CDR3 has 16 amino acids. The V gene end was trimmed by 3 bases and the J gene end by 5 bases; junction bases not matched to a gene: 7. The germline gives CDR1 LNHDA, CDR2 SQIVND (reference sequence). In nucleotides, the CDR3 is TGTGCCAGTAGTATTTTGAGTAGCGGGAGGAACAATGAGCAGTTCTTC. Encoded protein: CASSILSSGRNNEQFF.

The chain has TRBV5-5 and TRBJ1-2; 9 positions match TRBD1. The CDR3 length is 14 residues. CDR1 SGHKS and CDR2 YYEKEE come from the germline V gene (reference sequence). V dropped 4 bases and J dropped 3; count of bases not matched to a gene: 4. In DNA form, the CDR3 reads TGTGCCAGCAGCGAACGACAGGGGGACTATGGCTACACCTTC. Protein: CASSERQGDYGYTF.

J is TRBJ2-3 and V is TRBV23-1; the D gene is possibly TRBD2 (5 bases). TRBV23-1 is an open reading frame whose function is uncertain. The CDR3 is 17 amino acids. V lost 4 bases, J lost 3 bases, and 20 bases lay in between. The CDR3 DNA sequence: TGCGCCAGCAGTCCCGAGTTAGCGCGGAGAGGAACAGATACGCAGTATTTT. Its protein product is CASSPELARRGTDTQYF.

The table lists this clone with a few counts. The V and J genes are TRBV15 and TRBJ2-5, with D possibly TRBD2 on 6 matching bases. The CDR3 runs to 15 residues. Trimming cost V 3 bases and J 4 bases, with 15 bases left between them. CDR1 LNHNV and CDR2 YYDKDF come from the germline V gene (reference sequence). CDR3 sequence reads: CATSRGGPSGETQYF. For the CDR3, the DNA is TGTGCCACCAGCAGGGGAGGACCCTCGGGAGAGACCCAGTACTTC.

The rearrangement joins TRBV7-2 to TRBJ2-5, with D perhaps matching TRBD1 (7 bases). The CDR3 has 15 amino acids. The V and J ends lost 6 bases and 5 bases respectively, with 19 bases between them. The V gene's germline CDR1 is SGHTA and CDR2 FQGNSA. CDR3 sequence (DNA): TGTGCCAGCAGTTACCAGGGGGGCGGAACCGAGACCCAGTACTTC. Translating it yields CASSYQGGGTETQYF.

The sample holds a few counts of this clone. V usage is TRBV30 and J usage is TRBJ2-5; TRBD2 agrees at 8 bases. Germline CDR1 GTSNPN, CDR2 SVGIG (reference sequence). Losses at the gene ends were 3 bases for V and 0 bases for J; bases not matched to a gene: 3. CDR3 length: 14 amino acids. The CDR3 is CAWSRLANQETQYF. CDR3 coding DNA: TGTGCCTGGAGCCGACTAGCGAACCAAGAGACCCAGTACTTC.

The gene calls are TRBV19 and TRBJ2-7, with 12 positions matching TRBD2. Trimming took 6 bases from V and 7 from J; bases not matched to a gene: 4. Germline loops: CDR1 LNHDA, CDR2 SQIVND (reference sequence). This CDR3 spans 13 amino acids. The CDR3 loop is CASSPTSGREQYF. Written as DNA, the CDR3 is TGTGCCAGTAGCCCTACTAGCGGGAGGGAGCAGTACTTC. Complete variable domain (other parts from reference TRBV19 and TRBJ2-7): DGGITQSPKYLFRKEGQNVTLSCEQNLNHDAMYWYRQDPGQGLRLIYYSQIVNDFQKGDIAEGYSVSREKKESFPLTVTSAQKNPTAFYLCASSPTSGREQYFGPGTRLTVT.

The chain joins TRBV21-1 to TRBJ1-2. TRBV21-1 represents a pseudogene. The length of the CDR3 is 20 residues. CDR3 residues: CASSKPLINVRGAPPYGYTF. The CDR3 bases are TGTGCCAGCAGCAAGCCGCTGATAAACGTGAGGGGCGCCCCCCCTTATGGCTACACCTTC.

The chain links TRBV7-6 to TRBJ2-1; 8 bases map to TRBD2. V was pared by 4 bases and J by 2 bases, with 10 bases of the junction left unmatched. This CDR3 is 17 amino acids long. Germline loops: CDR1 SGHVS, CDR2 FNYEAQ. The CDR3 DNA reads as TGTGCCAGCAGCTCAATAGGGGTAGCGGGAACCTACAATGAGCAGTTCTTC. Protein sequence: CASSSIGVAGTYNEQFF.

In regard to this clone: Within the sample, other DNA sequences also encode this same CDR3. The chain recombines TRBV28 with TRBJ2-5; D ambiguous. Trimming pared 2 bases from V and 5 bases from J, leaving 3 bases between. CDR1 and CDR2 (germline): MDHEN, SYDVKM. The length of the CDR3 is 11 residues. The CDR3 DNA reads TGTGCCAGCAGTTTACGGGAGACCCAGTACTTC. This codes for CASSLRETQYF.

The chain employs TRBV5-8 and TRBJ1-2; D not resolved. The CDR3 runs 15 residues. Per the germline V gene, CDR1 is SGHTS and CDR2 is YDEGEE. V was cut by 2 bases and J by 1 base, with 12 bases left in between. DNA for the CDR3: TGTGCCAGCAGCTTACAAGCCGGGCATAACTATGGCTACACCTTC. It encodes CASSLQAGHNYGYTF.

V usage is TRBV6-1 and J usage is TRBJ1-1, with 8 positions matching TRBD1. With V trimmed by 4 bases and J by 10 bases, 11 bases remained unmatched. This CDR3 spans 14 amino acids. Germline assignment: CDR1 MNHNS and CDR2 SASEGT. The CDR3 loop is CASSAQDRVLGAFF. In DNA, the CDR3 is TGTGCCAGCAGTGCCCAGGACAGGGTATTAGGAGCTTTCTTT.

About this clone itself: Other nucleotide sequences in the sample specify the same CDR3. The chain has TRBV2 and TRBJ2-7, with 7 bases lining up with TRBD2. The ends lost 7 bases at V and 2 bases at J; junction bases unmatched: 5. The CDR3 length is 13 residues. Looked up from germline, CDR1 is SNHLY and CDR2 is FYNNEI. The CDR3 DNA reads TGTGCCAGCATGGTGGGGACTACCTACGAGCAGTACTTC. It is translated as CASMVGTTYEQYF.

The chain combines TRBV29-1 with TRBJ2-2, with 7 nucleotides matching TRBD2. The germline gives CDR1 SQVTM, CDR2 ANQGSEA. This CDR3 is built from 13 residues. Trimming took 6 bases from V and 5 from J; bases not matched to a gene: 6. The CDR3 nucleotides are TGCAGCGTCAGGGAGGGAGGAACCGGGGAGCTGTTTTTT. Protein product: CSVREGGTGELFF.

The rearrangement joins TRBV29-1 to TRBJ1-1; possibly TRBD1 for D (6 bases). The CDR3 runs to 11 residues. Germline CDR1 reads SQVTM; CDR2 reads ANQGSEA. With 7 bases removed from V and 8 bases from J, the gap between germline ends came to 14 bases. In DNA form, the CDR3 reads TGCAGCGAGTCATCCGGGACAGAAGCTTTCTTT. Amino acid sequence: CSESSGTEAFF.

CDR3 sequence (DNA): TGTGCCAGCAGTGGGGGGGACAGGCCAAATGAAAAACTGTTTTTT. Its translation: CASSGGDRPNEKLFF. The chain uses TRBV25-1 and TRBJ1-4; 8 bases line up with TRBD1. CDR1 is MGHDK and CDR2 is SYGVNS in the germline V gene. The CDR3 sequence is 15 residues long. V trimming: 4 bases; J trimming: 5 bases; junction bases outside the gene matches: 6. Variable domain in full (rest from reference TRBV25-1 and TRBJ1-4): EADIYQTPRYLVIGTGKKITLECSQTMGHDKMYWYQQDPGMELHLIHYSYGVNSTEKGDLSSESTVSRIRTEHFPLTLESARPSHTSQYLCASSGGDRPNEKLFFGSGTQLSVL.

The rearrangement joins TRBV5-1 to TRBJ2-2; TRBD1 matches 9 bases. V lost 6 bases, J lost 6 bases, and 6 bases stayed unmatched. The germline V gene encodes CDR1 SGHRS and CDR2 YFSETQ. The CDR3 is 14 amino acids. The CDR3 region has the DNA TGCGCCAGCACCCCTGGGACAGGGCCCGGGGAGCTGTTTTTT. Protein product: CASTPGTGPGELFF. Based on the CDR3 plus reference TRBV5-1 and TRBJ2-2, the full variable domain is KAGVTQTPRYLIKTRGQQVTLSCSPISGHRSVSWYQQTPGQGLQFLFEYFSETQRNKGNFPGRFSGRQFSNSRSEMNVSTLELGDSALYLCASTPGTGPGELFFGEGSRLTVL.

The chain combines TRBV6-5 with TRBJ2-7; 7 nucleotides align to TRBD2. The CDR3 is 16 residues long. The J segment lost 3 bases and the V segment lost 0 bases, leaving 8 bases of the junction unmatched. In germline, CDR1 is MNHEY, CDR2 SVGAGI. Here the CDR3 reads CASSYSRLADNYEQYF. CDR3 coding DNA: TGTGCCAGCAGTTACTCGAGGCTAGCGGATAACTACGAGCAGTACTTC.

The rearrangement uses TRBV4-2 and TRBJ2-3; the match to TRBD2 covers 8 bases. This CDR3 region has 16 residues. The germline V gene encodes CDR1 LGHNA and CDR2 YNFKEQ. With V trimmed by 4 bases and J by 6 bases, 12 bases remained unmatched. The CDR3 region has the DNA TGTGCCAGCAGCCCCTTTAGCGGGGCCGCCGCTGATACGCAGTATTTT. Translating gives CASSPFSGAAADTQYF.

This clone showed up many times. The rearrangement links TRBV7-2 to TRBJ2-7, with 11 bases fitting TRBD1. J gave up 6 bases and V 10 bases, and 8 bases lay outside the gene matches. The germline gives CDR1 SGHTA, CDR2 FQGNSA. CDR3 length: 13 amino acids. The CDR3 DNA reads as TGTGCCACCGCGGGACAGGGGGATAGCGAGCAGTACTTC. Translation gives CATAGQGDSEQYF.

This clone was detected once. The chain links TRBV11-1 to TRBJ2-2; D is perhaps TRBD1 (6 bases). The germline gives CDR1 SGHAT, CDR2 FQDESV (reference sequence). Between the trimmed V and J ends, which lost 8 bases and 3 bases, there was a span of 10 bases. This CDR3 contains 13 residues. The CDR3 sequence: CASQYRDTGELFF. The CDR3 DNA reads as TGTGCCAGCCAATACAGGGACACCGGGGAGCTGTTTTTT.